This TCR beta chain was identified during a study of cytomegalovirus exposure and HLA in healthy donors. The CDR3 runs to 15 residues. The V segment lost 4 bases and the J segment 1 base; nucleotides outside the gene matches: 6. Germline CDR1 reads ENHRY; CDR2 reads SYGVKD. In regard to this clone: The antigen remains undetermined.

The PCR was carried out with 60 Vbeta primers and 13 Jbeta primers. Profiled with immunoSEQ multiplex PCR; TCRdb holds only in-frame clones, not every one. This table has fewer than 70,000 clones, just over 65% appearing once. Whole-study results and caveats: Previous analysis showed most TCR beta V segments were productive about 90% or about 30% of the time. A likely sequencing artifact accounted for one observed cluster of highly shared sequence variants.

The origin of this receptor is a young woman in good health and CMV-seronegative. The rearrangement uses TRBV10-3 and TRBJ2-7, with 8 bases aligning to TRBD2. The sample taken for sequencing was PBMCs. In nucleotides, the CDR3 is TGTGCCATCAGTGGGGGCGGGGGGATATCCTACGAGCAGTACTTC. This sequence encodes CAISGGGGISYEQYF.